This TCR beta chain was recovered during a study of beta chain features in type 1 diabetes (dated by TCRdb to 2016 to 2018). Study-wide context: Mean age, gender distribution, total cell number and subset yield were not different between patients and healthy donors. A total of 90 million to 120 million sorted cells were examined across all samples, and a strong correlation was observed between cell number per subset and RNA yield. In the study, TCRB repertoires of sorted circulating CD4+ T cell subsets from recently diagnosed type 1 diabetes patients were compared with those of matched healthy donors. Whereas all 30 or so donors provided naive and central memory subsets, regulatory and stem cell-like memory subsets were isolated from just 8 patients and roughly 8 healthy donors. General findings and caveats noted by the study authors: Because cDNA was sequenced instead of genomic DNA, highly expressing activated cells could be over-represented, though the groups showed no difference in activation or CD3 levels. Shorter templates might be favored by PCR, yet because patient and control samples were amplified and corrected together, any such skew would affect both groups equally. HLA sub-analyses involved small numbers of individuals, so any influence of HLA type on TCRB rearrangement remained unresolved. Fewer insertions and more nucleotide deletions at VDJ recombination sites were observed in patients with type 1 diabetes, implying thymic rearrangement abnormalities. A moderate but significant shortening of TCRB CDR3 length was observed in type 1 diabetes patients in all four CD4+ subsets. Naive, central memory and regulatory TCRB repertoires appeared more similar among patients than among healthy donors.

About this clone itself: Its antigen target is currently unknown. No quality values exist for individual bases; no much larger clone is one base distant.

Each donor gave one peripheral blood draw, averaging roughly 120 mL, which was collected into heparinised tubes. Naive, central memory, regulatory and stem cell-like memory CD4+ T cells were sorted on a BD FACSAria II using a panel including CD45RO, CCR7, CD25, CD127, CD95 and CD27. All sorted populations exceeded 95% purity. PBMCs were isolated right away by Lymphoprep density gradient centrifugation and were stained directly, without culture. Samples were stained and sorted in pairs, with one healthy donor and one patient per experiment, so that batch effects were minimized. Between the V and J ends, shortened by 6 bases and 6 bases respectively, the junction contains 18 bases. CDR1 is given as KGHSH and CDR2 as LQKENI, both from the germline V gene. Including the terminal cysteine and phenylalanine, the CDR3 comprises 15 residues. The CDR3 DNA has 45 bases and is translated from base 1. The entire amount of isolated RNA was reverse transcribed using the High Capacity cDNA Reverse Transcription Kit, so the sequenced TCRB transcripts were expressed ones. Deep immunoSEQ sequencing was applied to naive, central memory and regulatory T cell samples, giving an average of about 3.57 million total reads per sample. After sorted cells were lysed in RLT buffer, RNA was extracted with DNase-treated RNeasy Micro or Mini kits, with the choice depending on cell number. Each cell subset was processed separately to prevent cross-contamination, with patient and healthy donor samples processed together. The immunoSEQ multiplex PCR was used to amplify TCRB sequences from cDNA, generating 87-bp fragments that spanned the CDR3 region. Amplicons were sequenced on the Illumina HiSeq platform. The authors' pipeline ran thus. PCR bias was computationally corrected using synthetic template baselines, reads within Hamming distance 2 were collapsed, and singletons that could not be merged were discarded. Reads were aligned against IMGT so that V, D and J genes, CDR3 length and insertions or deletions at six rearrangement sites could be assigned. Clonotype counts were normalized to sorted cell number within each subset before computing true diversity and Gini coefficients with the tcR R package. The overlap coefficient, calculated on TCRB nucleotide sequences, was used to quantify repertoire sharing. This is the immuneACCESS table as TCRdb keeps it, with only in-frame sequences that have V and J called. A part of the clones is gone; compared with another copy, unresolved V genes explain less than half, and the rest is unexplained. V, J and clone size are taken as reported in that table, and D and trimming were inferred from the DNA itself. In all, the sample holds more than 20,000 clones, and about 70% of those were seen once. The ten largest clones take up approximately 2.1% of the sample.

Recombination joined TRBV18 with TRBJ1-5; 6 matching bases give a weak D call of TRBD1. The TCR sequence derives from a woman aged 40 to 50 in good health. Sequenced: Tregs from blood. The sample's cell subset or site, from its label and the paper: regulatory CD4+ T cells. Here the CDR3 is given as CASSPTGTRSQPQHF. The bases are TGTGCCAGCTCGCCAACAGGGACTAGGTCTCAGCCCCAGCATTTT.